Listed here is a single T cell receptor beta chain. The source of the sample is a study of CD8 T cells in ankylosing spondylitis. MiXCR was run by TCRdb on the 5' RACE reads, yielding one entry per CDR3 protein. This repertoire shows a few hundred thousand distinct CDR3 sequences, less than 25% found once; its top ten account for about 3.7%. Trimming at V came to 2 bases and at J to 10 bases, leaving 6 bases not matched to a gene. This CDR3 is built from 16 residues. Germline V gene lookup returns CDR1 KGHDR and CDR2 SFDVKD. The clonotype originates from a female donor with ankylosing spondylitis or in good health (not recorded which). This chain links TRBV24-1 with TRBJ2-1; TRBD2 agrees at 14 bases. Source material: blood, either unsorted or a sorted T cell fraction (not recorded which). The CDR3 nucleotides read TGTGCCACCAGTGATTCCGGACTAGCGGGAGGTAGGGAGCAGTTCTTC. Translation gives CATSDSGLAGGREQFF.